These T cell receptor beta chains were read from a single sample in a study of cytomegalovirus exposure and HLA in healthy donors. Method: immunoSEQ multiplex PCR; TCRdb's copy keeps in-frame clones and lacks some. Counted here are 150,000 or so clones, roughly 80% occurring once; the ten biggest clones make up about 10%. Sequenced input: PBMCs. Receptors were obtained from a young man in good health and CMV-seropositive. Each CDR3 is given with its conserved first and last residue. D genes are given only for firm matches. Expanded clones are given a class, and other clones once, few, many or no size at all.

d_gene: TRBD1; len: 14; abundance: NA; v_gene: TRBV2; j_gene: TRBJ1-5; CDR3aa: CASSGTGGNQPQHF; CDR3nt: TGTGCCAGCAGTGGGACAGGGGGAAATCAGCCCCAGCATTTT
d_gene: NA; len: 15; abundance: NA; v_gene: TRBV7-9; j_gene: TRBJ2-7; CDR3aa: CASSFWTDLRDEQYF; CDR3nt: TGTGCCAGCAGCTTTTGGACAGACCTCAGGGACGAGCAGTACTTC
d_gene: NA; len: 15; abundance: NA; v_gene: TRBV18; j_gene: TRBJ2-1; CDR3aa: CASSPGGGGYNEQFF; CDR3nt: TGTGCCAGCTCACCTGGGGGAGGAGGCTACAATGAGCAGTTCTTC
d_gene: TRBD1; len: 16; abundance: NA; v_gene: TRBV5-1; j_gene: TRBJ2-1; CDR3aa: CASSPSRTGGYNEQFF; CDR3nt: TGCGCCAGCAGCCCTTCCAGGACAGGGGGTTACAATGAGCAGTTCTTC
d_gene: NA; len: 15; abundance: NA; v_gene: TRBV28; j_gene: TRBJ1-5; CDR3aa: CASSLGPGSNQPQHF; CDR3nt: TGTGCCAGCAGTTTAGGGCCGGGGAGCAATCAGCCCCAGCATTTT
d_gene: TRBD1; len: 18; abundance: NA; v_gene: TRBV4-1; j_gene: TRBJ1-5; CDR3aa: CASSQGQGAGGSNQPQHF; CDR3nt: TGCGCCAGCAGCCAAGGACAGGGGGCCGGCGGTAGCAATCAGCCCCAGCATTTT
d_gene: TRBD2; len: 15; abundance: NA; v_gene: TRBV4-1; j_gene: TRBJ2-1; CDR3aa: CASSPSGMTYNEQFF; CDR3nt: TGCGCCAGCAGCCCCAGCGGGATGACCTACAATGAGCAGTTCTTC
d_gene: TRBD1; len: 13; abundance: NA; v_gene: TRBV18; j_gene: TRBJ1-1; CDR3aa: CASSQTGRSEAFF; CDR3nt: TGTGCCAGCTCACAGACAGGGCGATCTGAAGCTTTCTTT
d_gene: TRBD2; len: 15; abundance: NA; v_gene: TRBV19; j_gene: TRBJ2-3; CDR3aa: CASSIKTSGRGTQYF; CDR3nt: TGTGCCAGTAGTATTAAAACTAGCGGGAGAGGTACGCAGTATTTC
d_gene: NA; len: 15; abundance: NA; v_gene: TRBV7-9; j_gene: TRBJ1-4; CDR3aa: CASSSGLWLRGKLFF; CDR3nt: TGTGCCAGCAGCTCCGGGTTATGGCTACGTGGAAAACTGTTTTTT
d_gene: NA; len: 16; abundance: NA; v_gene: TRBV27; j_gene: TRBJ2-3; CDR3aa: CATPTGFPWSTDTQYF; CDR3nt: TGTGCCACACCCACAGGTTTTCCGTGGAGCACAGATACGCAGTATTTT
d_gene: NA; len: 15; abundance: once; v_gene: TRBV7-8; j_gene: TRBJ1-2; CDR3aa: CASSLERDSRWGYTF; CDR3nt: TGTGCCAGCAGCTTAGAGCGGGACTCACGCTGGGGCTACACCTTC
d_gene: TRBD2; len: 14; abundance: NA; v_gene: TRBV28; j_gene: TRBJ2-7; CDR3aa: CATAKQREINEQYF; CDR3nt: TGTGCCACCGCCAAGCAGCGGGAGATCAACGAGCAGTACTTC
d_gene: TRBD1; len: 17; abundance: NA; v_gene: TRBV4-1; j_gene: TRBJ1-2; CDR3aa: CASSQEYVDRGYYGYPF; CDR3nt: TGCGCCAGCAGCCAAGAGTATGTGGACAGGGGCTACTATGGCTACCCCTTC
d_gene: NA; len: 13; abundance: NA; v_gene: TRBV27; j_gene: TRBJ2-3; CDR3aa: CASSLKSTDTQYF; CDR3nt: TGTGCCAGCAGTCTTAAATCCACAGATACGCAGTATTTT
d_gene: NA; len: 15; abundance: NA; v_gene: TRBV12-5; j_gene: TRBJ2-1; CDR3aa: CASAQDYPSYNEQFF; CDR3nt: TGTGCTAGTGCCCAGGACTATCCTTCCTACAATGAGCAGTTCTTC
d_gene: NA; len: 14; abundance: NA; v_gene: TRBV5-4; j_gene: TRBJ1-1; CDR3aa: CASSSGTMNTEAFF; CDR3nt: TGTGCCAGCAGCTCCGGGACAATGAACACTGAAGCTTTCTTT
d_gene: TRBD1; len: 12; abundance: once; v_gene: TRBV7-9; j_gene: TRBJ2-7; CDR3aa: CASSTGGREQYF; CDR3nt: TGTGCCAGCAGTACAGGGGGGCGGGAGCAGTACTTC
d_gene: TRBD2; len: 14; abundance: few; v_gene: TRBV5-4; j_gene: TRBJ2-3; CDR3aa: CASSLAGGPDTQYF; CDR3nt: TGTGCCAGCAGCTTAGCGGGAGGGCCAGATACGCAGTATTTT
d_gene: TRBD2; len: 15; abundance: NA; v_gene: TRBV7-2; j_gene: TRBJ2-1; CDR3aa: CASSFGSGSGNEQFF; CDR3nt: TGTGCCAGCAGCTTCGGTAGCGGGAGTGGGAATGAGCAGTTCTTC
d_gene: NA; len: 15; abundance: NA; v_gene: TRBV7-3; j_gene: TRBJ1-2; CDR3aa: CASRTAGQSRGGYTF; CDR3nt: TGTGCCAGCAGAACGGCCGGACAGAGCAGGGGCGGCTACACCTTC
d_gene: NA; len: 13; abundance: NA; v_gene: TRBV7-6; j_gene: TRBJ1-5; CDR3aa: CASSPGQNQPQHF; CDR3nt: TGTGCCAGCAGCCCTGGACAGAATCAGCCCCAGCATTTT
d_gene: TRBD1; len: 16; abundance: NA; v_gene: TRBV5-6; j_gene: TRBJ1-1; CDR3aa: CASSLPRTGMNTEAFF; CDR3nt: TGTGCCAGCAGCTTGCCGCGGACAGGCATGAACACTGAAGCTTTCTTT
d_gene: NA; len: 13; abundance: NA; v_gene: TRBV9; j_gene: TRBJ2-5; CDR3aa: CASSPKLHGTQYF; CDR3nt: TGTGCCAGCAGCCCGAAGCTGCATGGGACCCAGTACTTC
d_gene: TRBD1; len: 16; abundance: few; v_gene: TRBV7-2; j_gene: TRBJ1-3; CDR3aa: CASEKTPGGSGNTIYF; CDR3nt: TGTGCCAGCGAAAAGACCCCAGGGGGCTCTGGAAACACCATATATTTT
d_gene: NA; len: 14; abundance: few; v_gene: TRBV7-3; j_gene: TRBJ2-3; CDR3aa: CASSLGGITDTQYF; CDR3nt: TGTGCCAGCAGCTTAGGCGGGATCACAGATACGCAGTATTTT
d_gene: TRBD2; len: 17; abundance: NA; v_gene: TRBV10-3; j_gene: TRBJ2-7; CDR3aa: CAISGGLGRTSSYEQYF; CDR3nt: TGTGCCATCAGTGGAGGGCTGGGACGGACTAGCTCCTACGAGCAGTACTTC
d_gene: TRBD1; len: 15; abundance: few; v_gene: TRBV4-1; j_gene: TRBJ1-4; CDR3aa: CASSREGQGDEKLFF; CDR3nt: TGCGCCAGCAGCCGGGAGGGACAGGGCGATGAAAAACTGTTTTTT
d_gene: NA; len: 18; abundance: NA; v_gene: TRBV5-1; j_gene: TRBJ1-3; CDR3aa: CASSPDGVTKSSGNTIYF; CDR3nt: TGCGCCAGCAGCCCCGACGGGGTCACCAAAAGCTCTGGAAACACCATATATTTT
d_gene: NA; len: 15; abundance: once; v_gene: TRBV9; j_gene: TRBJ1-1; CDR3aa: CASSVGAGGGTEAFF; CDR3nt: TGTGCCAGCAGCGTAGGGGCAGGCGGGGGCACTGAAGCTTTCTTT
d_gene: NA; len: 16; abundance: NA; v_gene: TRBV15; j_gene: TRBJ2-1; CDR3aa: CATSRQRWESGNEQFF; CDR3nt: TGTGCCACCAGCAGACAGAGGTGGGAGAGCGGGAATGAGCAGTTCTTC
d_gene: TRBD2; len: 14; abundance: few; v_gene: TRBV27; j_gene: TRBJ2-1; CDR3aa: CATKYSGMANEQFF; CDR3nt: TGTGCCACCAAGTATAGCGGGATGGCCAATGAGCAGTTCTTC
d_gene: NA; len: 16; abundance: NA; v_gene: TRBV28; j_gene: TRBJ2-1; CDR3aa: CASSLAWGGSYNEQFF; CDR3nt: TGTGCCAGCAGTTTAGCTTGGGGGGGCAGTTATAATGAGCAGTTCTTC
d_gene: TRBD1; len: 14; abundance: NA; v_gene: TRBV28; j_gene: TRBJ2-7; CDR3aa: CASSSGQGRGEQYF; CDR3nt: TGTGCCAGCAGTTCCGGACAGGGACGTGGCGAGCAGTACTTC
d_gene: TRBD2; len: 16; abundance: few; v_gene: TRBV10-1; j_gene: TRBJ2-1; CDR3aa: CASSESASGRAGEQFF; CDR3nt: TGCGCCAGCAGTGAGTCGGCTAGCGGGAGGGCAGGGGAGCAGTTCTTC
d_gene: NA; len: 15; abundance: NA; v_gene: TRBV27; j_gene: TRBJ2-7; CDR3aa: CASSLTTGRVGEQYF; CDR3nt: TGTGCCAGCAGCTTAACTACAGGTAGGGTCGGCGAGCAGTACTTC
d_gene: TRBD1; len: 14; abundance: once; v_gene: TRBV7-9; j_gene: TRBJ1-2; CDR3aa: CASIHFQGEGGYTF; CDR3nt: TGTGCCAGCATCCACTTTCAGGGGGAAGGGGGCTACACCTTC
d_gene: TRBD2; len: 18; abundance: NA; v_gene: TRBV4-2; j_gene: TRBJ2-7; CDR3aa: CASSQDPRTSGFTHEQYF; CDR3nt: TGTGCCAGCAGCCAAGATCCCAGGACTAGCGGGTTTACCCACGAGCAGTACTTC
d_gene: NA; len: 11; abundance: NA; v_gene: TRBV7-9; j_gene: TRBJ1-1; CDR3aa: CASSLGAGIQF; CDR3nt: TGTGCCAGCAGCTTAGGGGCCGGTATTCAATTT
d_gene: TRBD2; len: 13; abundance: NA; v_gene: TRBV27; j_gene: TRBJ2-1; CDR3aa: CASTSGSFNEQFF; CDR3nt: TGTGCCAGCACTAGCGGGAGTTTTAATGAGCAGTTCTTC
d_gene: NA; len: 12; abundance: NA; v_gene: TRBV14; j_gene: TRBJ1-2; CDR3aa: CASSQDNGLYTF; CDR3nt: TGTGCCAGCAGCCAAGATAATGGACTCTACACCTTC
d_gene: TRBD2; len: 17; abundance: NA; v_gene: TRBV19; j_gene: TRBJ2-1; CDR3aa: CASSRGRWEGSYNEQFF; CDR3nt: TGTGCCAGTAGTAGGGGACGTTGGGAGGGCTCCTACAATGAGCAGTTCTTC
d_gene: TRBD1; len: 15; abundance: NA; v_gene: TRBV6-5; j_gene: TRBJ1-3; CDR3aa: CASRPTGGSGNTIYF; CDR3nt: TGTGCCAGCAGACCTACAGGGGGTTCCGGAAACACCATATATTTT
d_gene: NA; len: 12; abundance: NA; v_gene: TRBV30; j_gene: TRBJ2-5; CDR3aa: CAWSPSQETQYF; CDR3nt: TGTGCCTGGAGTCCCAGCCAAGAGACCCAGTACTTC
d_gene: TRBD1; len: 15; abundance: once; v_gene: TRBV28; j_gene: TRBJ2-1; CDR3aa: CASSFGGTGNNEQFF; CDR3nt: TGTGCCAGCAGTTTTGGAGGGACAGGGAACAATGAGCAGTTCTTC
d_gene: TRBD2; len: 17; abundance: NA; v_gene: TRBV28; j_gene: TRBJ2-5; CDR3aa: CASSLGGSGIVQETQYF; CDR3nt: TGTGCCAGCAGTTTAGGCGGGAGCGGGATCGTCCAAGAGACCCAGTACTTC
d_gene: TRBD2; len: 14; abundance: NA; v_gene: TRBV10-2; j_gene: TRBJ2-5; CDR3aa: CASRDSGRGETQYF; CDR3nt: TGCGCCAGCAGGGATAGCGGGAGGGGAGAGACCCAGTACTTC
d_gene: TRBD1; len: 13; abundance: NA; v_gene: TRBV28; j_gene: TRBJ2-3; CDR3aa: CASRDRYTDTQYF; CDR3nt: TGTGCCAGCCGGGACAGGTACACAGATACGCAGTATTTT
d_gene: NA; len: 13; abundance: NA; v_gene: TRBV5-6; j_gene: TRBJ1-1; CDR3aa: CASSLAWNTEAFF; CDR3nt: TGTGCCAGCAGCTTGGCCTGGAACACTGAAGCTTTCTTT
d_gene: NA; len: 17; abundance: once; v_gene: TRBV5-5; j_gene: TRBJ1-5; CDR3aa: CASSLRDTSIVDQPQHF; CDR3nt: TGTGCCAGCAGCTTGAGGGACACCAGTATCGTCGATCAGCCCCAGCATTTT
d_gene: TRBD1; len: 14; abundance: few; v_gene: TRBV6-6; j_gene: TRBJ1-1; CDR3aa: CASRDRRTNTEAFF; CDR3nt: TGTGCCAGCAGGGACAGGCGGACGAACACTGAAGCTTTCTTT
d_gene: NA; len: 15; abundance: once; v_gene: TRBV6-6; j_gene: TRBJ1-2; CDR3aa: CASSPPAGARDGYTF; CDR3nt: TGTGCCAGCAGTCCCCCGGCAGGGGCAAGGGATGGCTACACCTTC